This TCR beta chain was documented in a study of blood T cell repertoires in COVID-19. Study at large: Acute and convalescent COVID-19 specimens originated in the United States, Italy and Spain.

Assay: immunoSEQ multiplex PCR; the TCRdb copy retains only in-frame clones and omits some. The table lists over 90,000 clones, just over 90% of them singletons. Trimming shortened V by 3 bases and J by 8 bases, and 16 bases separated the two germline ends. The CDR3 runs 14 residues. CDR1 and CDR2 (germline): ENHRY, SYGVKD. The chain recombines TRBV10-3 with TRBJ1-2; D perhaps matches TRBD1 (5 bases). The TCR originated in a man in his fifties with acute or convalescent COVID-19. Source material: peripheral blood. CDR3 DNA sequence: TGTGCCATCAGTGAAATTGAAGGGGCAGGAGGCTACACCTTC. Translated: CAISEIEGAGGYTF.